Shown below are 20 T cell receptor beta chains from a single sample sequenced in a study of CD8 T cells in Susac syndrome. Reverse transcription of roughly 0.5 to 1 ug RNA was carried out with random hexamers. TCRdb passed the immunoSEQ multiplex PCR reads through MiXCR, listing each CDR3 protein once. The sample contains fewer than 350,000 distinct CDR3 sequences, 70% to 90% of which appear only once. The sequenced sample consisted of CD8+ T cells from PBMCs. These receptors all come from a human donor with multiple sclerosis.

The genes are TRBV30 and TRBJ1-2; D is undetermined. CDR3 length: 14 amino acids. The germline V and J ends were trimmed by 1 base and 5 bases, with 14 bases remaining between them. Germline V gene data show CDR1 as GTSNPN and CDR2 as SVGIG (reference sequence). The DNA of the CDR3 is TGTGCCTGGAGTGAAATAGGCCCAACGTATGGCTACACCTTC. Protein sequence: CAWSEIGPTYGYTF.

This chain connects TRBV5-4 to TRBJ2-5; D is unclear. This CDR3 has 13 amino acids. Per the germline V gene, CDR1 is SGHNT and CDR2 is YYREEE (reference sequence). Trimming pared 3 bases from V and 10 bases from J, leaving 16 bases between. The DNA of the CDR3 is TGTGCCAGCAGCTCGTTGACTCGGGTAGACCAGTACTTC. Protein sequence: CASSSLTRVDQYF.

V and J are TRBV5-5 and TRBJ2-2; tentatively, D is TRBD1 (6 bases). From germline, CDR1 is SGHKS and CDR2 YYEKEE (reference sequence). This CDR3 region has 17 residues. V lost 2 bases to trimming and J lost 1 base, with 15 bases between them. CDR3 sequence (DNA): TGTGCCAGCAGCTTCTTTTCGACAGGATTGAACACCGGGGAGCTGTTTTTT. It specifies CASSFFSTGLNTGELFF.

This clonotype was recorded a few times. The rearrangement uses TRBV20-1 and TRBJ2-7; TRBD2 aligns across 11 bases. Germline-derived CDR1 and CDR2 are DFQATT and SNEGSKA (reference sequence). V shed 0 bases and J 4 bases; nucleotides not matched to a gene: 11. The length of the CDR3 is 17 residues. The CDR3 region is CSARDFGTSGKPYEQYF. CDR3 bases: TGCAGTGCTAGAGATTTCGGGACTAGCGGAAAACCTTACGAGCAGTACTTC.

This sequence joins TRBV28 and TRBJ2-3, with D unresolved. Trimming left V 3 bases short and J 4 bases short, with 8 bases between. The germline V gene encodes CDR1 MDHEN and CDR2 SYDVKM. The CDR3 covers 13 residues. The CDR3 protein is CASSLSSADTQYF. Written as DNA, the CDR3 is TGTGCCAGCAGTTTGAGTTCCGCAGATACGCAGTATTTT.

The rearrangement links TRBV4-3 to TRBJ2-5; 7 bases are shared with TRBD2. This CDR3 spans 17 amino acids. V gave up 4 bases and J gave up 3 bases; unmatched junction bases: 14. The germline CDR1 and CDR2 sequences are LGHNA and YSLEER. The CDR3 sequence is CASSREWGRAWEETQYF. The CDR3 nucleotides are TGCGCCAGCAGCCGGGAGTGGGGGAGGGCCTGGGAAGAGACCCAGTACTTC.

The CDR3 bases are TGCAGCGTTGAAGATAGGGGATTGAGCTACGAGCAGTACTTC. This encodes CSVEDRGLSYEQYF. The chain uses TRBV29-1 and TRBJ2-7, with a tentative D call TRBD1 (5 bases). CDR3 length: 14 residues. Germline values: CDR1 SQVTM, CDR2 ANQGSEA. V was pared by 0 bases and J by 3 bases, with 12 bases between.

This chain links TRBV6-6 with TRBJ2-7, with D uncertain. Germline CDR1 MNHNY, CDR2 SVGAGI (reference sequence). The CDR3 covers 15 residues. V was clipped by 0 bases and J by 0 bases, with 9 bases between them. CDR3 sequence: CASSYSSHSSYEQYF. CDR3 DNA sequence: TGTGCCAGCAGTTACTCGAGCCACTCCTCCTACGAGCAGTACTTC.

This clonotype was detected once. The V gene is TRBV11-2, the J gene TRBJ1-1; no definite D call. V was pared by 2 bases and J by 3 bases, with 13 bases between. Germline V CDR1 and CDR2: SGHAT, FQNNGV. The CDR3 runs to 15 residues. CDR3 region: CASSLWGLGDTEAFF. CDR3 sequence (DNA): TGTGCCAGCAGCTTATGGGGTCTAGGAGACACTGAAGCTTTCTTT.

V gene TRBV20-1 combines with J gene TRBJ2-5, with 11 positions matching TRBD2. V dropped 0 bases and J dropped 4; count of bases not matched to a gene: 7. This CDR3 contains 16 residues. Germline V gene lookup returns CDR1 DFQATT and CDR2 SNEGSKA (reference sequence). CDR3 residues: CSARDHTSGSTETQYF. CDR3 nucleotide sequence: TGCAGTGCTAGAGATCATACTAGCGGGAGTACAGAGACCCAGTACTTC.

This clonotype was observed a single time. The genes are TRBV10-3 and TRBJ2-1, with 7 bases aligning to TRBD1. The V gene's germline CDR1 is ENHRY and CDR2 SYGVKD. This CDR3 is 15 amino acids long. With V trimmed by 0 bases and J by 7 bases, 6 bases remained unmatched. This chain's CDR3 is CAISESQQGWNEQFF. In nucleotides, the CDR3 is TGTGCCATCAGTGAGTCGCAACAGGGGTGGAATGAGCAGTTCTTC.

This chain uses TRBV12-3 or TRBV12-4 with TRBJ1-1; D might be TRBD1 (5 bases). CDR3 length: 12 residues. Trimming cost V 4 bases and J 11 bases, with 14 bases left between them. The CDR3 sequence is CASSSGAFKAFF. In DNA form, the CDR3 reads TGTGCCAGCAGTTCTGGGGCATTCAAGGCTTTCTTT.

This chain connects TRBV28 to TRBJ2-7; 7 positions match TRBD2. CDR3 length: 14 amino acids. CDR1 MDHEN and CDR2 SYDVKM come from the germline V gene. The V gene end was trimmed by 4 bases and the J gene end by 4 bases; junction bases not matched to a gene: 7. This CDR3 is CASSSIGREYEQYF. CDR3 DNA: TGTGCCAGCAGTTCCATTGGGCGGGAGTACGAGCAGTACTTC.

The CDR3 sequence: CASGGVGTEAFF. For the CDR3, the DNA is TGTGCCAGCGGGGGGGTTGGAACTGAAGCTTTCTTT. This chain uses TRBV25-1 with TRBJ1-1; tentative D call: TRBD1 (5 bases). The CDR3 runs 12 residues. V was shortened by 8 bases and J by 5 bases, with 12 bases between the two germline ends. The germline gives CDR1 MGHDK, CDR2 SYGVNS.

V usage is TRBV15 and J usage is TRBJ2-5; 8 bases line up with TRBD1. V dropped 1 base and J dropped 4; count of bases not matched to a gene: 11. Germline V lookup: CDR1 LNHNV, CDR2 YYDKDF (reference sequence). CDR3 length: 17 residues. CDR3 loop: CATSRGLTGATGETQYF. For the CDR3, the DNA is TGTGCCACCAGCAGAGGACTGACAGGGGCCACCGGAGAGACCCAGTACTTC.

The rearrangement links TRBV29-1 to TRBJ2-1; 13 nucleotides align to TRBD2. This CDR3 spans 16 amino acids. CDR1 and CDR2 (germline): SQVTM, ANQGSEA. With V trimmed by 3 bases and J by 4 bases, 6 bases remained unmatched. The CDR3 DNA reads TGCAGCGTTGATGAACTAGCGGGAGGGCGTTACAATGAGCAGTTCTTC. Translated: CSVDELAGGRYNEQFF.

This clonotype was recorded once. The rearrangement joins TRBV6-2 or TRBV6-3 to TRBJ2-7; 7 nucleotides agree with TRBD1. The ends lost 5 bases at V and 7 bases at J; junction bases unmatched: 11. Germline-derived CDR1 and CDR2 are MNHEY and SVGEGT. The CDR3 loop spans 14 amino acids. The CDR3 reads CASSPEQGPGEQYF. CDR3 bases: TGTGCCAGCAGTCCAGAACAGGGGCCCGGGGAGCAGTACTTC.

The chain employs TRBV3-1 and TRBJ2-3; 11 nucleotides align to TRBD2. The V and J ends lost 0 bases and 1 base, in that order; junction bases with no gene match: 0. This CDR3 is 16 amino acids long. Germline CDR1 reads LGHDT; CDR2 reads YNNKEL (reference sequence). CDR3 in amino acids: CASSQEGLAGTDTQYF. As DNA, the CDR3 is TGTGCCAGCAGCCAAGAGGGACTAGCGGGCACAGATACGCAGTATTTT.

The J gene is TRBJ2-5, the V gene TRBV6-2 or TRBV6-3, with 12 positions matching TRBD1. This CDR3 region has 16 residues. The V segment lost 4 bases and the J segment 4 bases; nucleotides outside the gene matches: 7. Germline V gene data show CDR1 as MNHEY and CDR2 as SVGEGT. CDR3 DNA: TGTGCCAGCAGTTTCGGGACAGGGGGCATCGGAGAGACCCAGTACTTC. As protein: CASSFGTGGIGETQYF.

This clonotype turned up a few times. J is TRBJ1-3 and V is TRBV7-8; 8 nucleotides match TRBD1. This CDR3 comprises 19 residues. The trim removed 0 bases at V and 0 bases at J, leaving 10 bases unmatched. CDR1 and CDR2 (germline): SGHVS, FQNEAQ. The CDR3 region is CASSLATVRGLASGNTIYF. DNA for the CDR3: TGTGCCAGCAGCTTAGCGACTGTCAGGGGGCTCGCCTCTGGAAACACCATATATTTT.